This TCR beta chain is drawn from a study of cytomegalovirus exposure and HLA in healthy donors. Broader study findings: While the bulk of TCR sequences proved rare, some public TCRs turned up in many donors. Judged likely to be a sequencing artifact was a cluster of highly shared sequence variants.

Germline V gene lookup returns CDR1 LNHDA and CDR2 SQIVND (reference sequence). The ends lost 6 bases at V and 5 bases at J; junction bases unmatched: 7. The CDR3 is 14 residues long. The study ran its PCR with 60 Vbeta and 13 Jbeta primers. Clones were read by immunoSEQ multiplex PCR, and TCRdb kept only the in-frame ones, dropping some. Of hundreds of thousands of clones listed, nearly 80% are singletons. Comments on this clone: Its antigen is unknown.

Material for sequencing was PBMCs. The source is a male donor in good health and CMV-seronegative. The rearrangement joins TRBV19 to TRBJ2-5, with 9 nucleotides matching TRBD1. CDR3 in DNA: TGTGCCAGTAGCACCGGGACAGGGTGGGAGACCCAGTACTTC. It codes for CASSTGTGWETQYF.